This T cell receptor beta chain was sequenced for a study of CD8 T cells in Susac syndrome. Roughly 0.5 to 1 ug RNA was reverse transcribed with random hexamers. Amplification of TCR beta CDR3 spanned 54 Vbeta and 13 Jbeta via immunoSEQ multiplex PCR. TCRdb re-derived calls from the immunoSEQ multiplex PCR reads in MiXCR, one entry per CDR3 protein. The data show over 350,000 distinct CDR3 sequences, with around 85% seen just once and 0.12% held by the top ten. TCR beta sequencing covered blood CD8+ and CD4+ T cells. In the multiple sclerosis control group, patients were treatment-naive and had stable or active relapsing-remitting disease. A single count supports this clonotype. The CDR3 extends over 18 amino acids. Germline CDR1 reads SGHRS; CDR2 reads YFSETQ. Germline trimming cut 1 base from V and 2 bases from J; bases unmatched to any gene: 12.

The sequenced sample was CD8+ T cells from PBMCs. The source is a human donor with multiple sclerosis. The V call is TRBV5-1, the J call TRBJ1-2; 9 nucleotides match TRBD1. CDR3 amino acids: CASSLLGQGSAFNYGYTF. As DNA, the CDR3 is TGCGCCAGCAGCTTGCTGGGACAGGGATCAGCCTTCAACTATGGCTACACCTTC.